What follows describes a single TCR beta chain. The target antigen is unknown. The sample originates from a study of siplizumab effects on memory and regulatory T cells. The study, taken as a whole, reports: The mapping of alloreactive clones to unstimulated subsets covered only a minor fraction of them. The alloresponse seemed to draw substantially on naive T cells, which appeared more diverse than memory cells. Among mappable alloreactive CD4+ clones, the Treg-derived fraction averaged approximately 69% with siplizumab versus around 26% in controls.

About 10^5 TCR templates were assayed per sample. Repertoires were generated with immunoSEQ multiplex PCR, while TCRdb's copy carries only in-frame clones and drops some. The sample records around 100,000 clones, 85% to 95% being singletons. The material sequenced was non-Treg CD4+ T cells sorted from blood. This clonotype was sampled from a human donor in good health.

In DNA form, the CDR3 reads TGTGCCACCAGCACGCCGAACTACGAGCAGTACTTC. Residues: CATSTPNYEQYF. The gene calls are TRBV15 and TRBJ2-7; D not resolved. Germline assignment: CDR1 LNHNV and CDR2 YYDKDF (reference sequence). The CDR3 has 12 amino acids. V gave up 4 bases and J gave up 3 bases, with 7 bases separating them.